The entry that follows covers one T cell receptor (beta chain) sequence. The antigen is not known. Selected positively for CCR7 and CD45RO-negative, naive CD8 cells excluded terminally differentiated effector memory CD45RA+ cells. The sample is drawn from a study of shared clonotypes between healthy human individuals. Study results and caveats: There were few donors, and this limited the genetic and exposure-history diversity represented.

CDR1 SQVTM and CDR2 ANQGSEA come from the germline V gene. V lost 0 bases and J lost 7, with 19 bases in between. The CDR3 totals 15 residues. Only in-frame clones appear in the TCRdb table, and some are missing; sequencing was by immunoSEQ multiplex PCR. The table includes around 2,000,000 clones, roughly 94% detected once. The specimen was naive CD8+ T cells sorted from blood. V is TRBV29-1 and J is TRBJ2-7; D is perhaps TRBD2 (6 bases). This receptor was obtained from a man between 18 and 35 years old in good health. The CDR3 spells CSVEDPAGRPTEQYF. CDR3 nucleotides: TGCAGCGTTGAAGATCCAGCGGGTCGACCTACGGAGCAGTACTTC.